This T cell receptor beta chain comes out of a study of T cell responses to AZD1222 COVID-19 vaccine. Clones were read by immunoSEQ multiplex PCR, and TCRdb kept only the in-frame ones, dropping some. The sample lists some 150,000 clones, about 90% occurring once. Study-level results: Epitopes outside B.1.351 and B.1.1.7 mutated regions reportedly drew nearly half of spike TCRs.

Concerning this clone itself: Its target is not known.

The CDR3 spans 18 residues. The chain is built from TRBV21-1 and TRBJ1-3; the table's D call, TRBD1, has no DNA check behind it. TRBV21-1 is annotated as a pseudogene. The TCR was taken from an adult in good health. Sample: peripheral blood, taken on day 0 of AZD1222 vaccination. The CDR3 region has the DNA TGTGCCAGCAGCAAAGGACAGGGGATTTCTCTCTCTGGAAACACCATATATTTT. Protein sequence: CASSKGQGISLSGNTIYF.